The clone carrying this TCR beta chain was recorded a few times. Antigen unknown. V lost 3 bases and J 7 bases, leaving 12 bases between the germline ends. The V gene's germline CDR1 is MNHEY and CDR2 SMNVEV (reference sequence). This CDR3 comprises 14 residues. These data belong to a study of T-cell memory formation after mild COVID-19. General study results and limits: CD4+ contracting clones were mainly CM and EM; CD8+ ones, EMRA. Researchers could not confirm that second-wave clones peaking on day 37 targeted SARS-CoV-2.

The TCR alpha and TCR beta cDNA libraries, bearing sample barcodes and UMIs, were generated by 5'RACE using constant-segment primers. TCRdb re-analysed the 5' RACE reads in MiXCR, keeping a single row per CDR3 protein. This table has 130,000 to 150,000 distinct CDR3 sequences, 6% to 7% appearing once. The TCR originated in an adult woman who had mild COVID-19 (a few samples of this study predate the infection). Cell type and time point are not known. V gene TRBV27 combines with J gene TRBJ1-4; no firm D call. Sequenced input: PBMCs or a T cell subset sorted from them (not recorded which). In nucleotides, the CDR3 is TGTGCCAGCAGTTTGTTTACCCGGGGTGAAAAACTGTTTTTT. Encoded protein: CASSLFTRGEKLFF.